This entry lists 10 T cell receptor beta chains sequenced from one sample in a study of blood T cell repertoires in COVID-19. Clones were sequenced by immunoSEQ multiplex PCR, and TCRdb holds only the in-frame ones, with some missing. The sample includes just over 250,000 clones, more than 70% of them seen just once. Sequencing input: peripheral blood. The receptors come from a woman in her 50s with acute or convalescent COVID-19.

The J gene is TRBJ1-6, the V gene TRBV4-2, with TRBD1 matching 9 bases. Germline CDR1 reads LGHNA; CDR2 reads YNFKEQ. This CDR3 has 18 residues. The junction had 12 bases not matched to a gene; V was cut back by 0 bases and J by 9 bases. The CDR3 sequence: CASSQDNWGQGLVSPLHF. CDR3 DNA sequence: TGTGCCAGCAGCCAAGATAACTGGGGACAGGGATTAGTTTCACCCCTCCACTTT.

The DNA of the CDR3 is TGTGCCAGCAGTCCTCTCGGCAGCGGATATAGCAATCAGCCCCAGCATTTT. Encoded protein: CASSPLGSGYSNQPQHF. The J gene is TRBJ1-5, the V gene TRBV27; the D is unclear. Deletions cut 5 bases from V and 0 bases from J, with 17 bases between. This CDR3 has 17 residues. CDR1 and CDR2 from the germline V gene are MNHEY and SMNVEV (reference sequence).

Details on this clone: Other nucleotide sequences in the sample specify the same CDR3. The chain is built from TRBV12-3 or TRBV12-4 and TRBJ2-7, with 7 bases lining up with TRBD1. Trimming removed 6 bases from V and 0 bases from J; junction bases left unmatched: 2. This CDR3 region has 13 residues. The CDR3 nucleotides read TGTGCCAGCAGCCGGGACAGCTCCTACGAGCAGTACTTC. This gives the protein CASSRDSSYEQYF.

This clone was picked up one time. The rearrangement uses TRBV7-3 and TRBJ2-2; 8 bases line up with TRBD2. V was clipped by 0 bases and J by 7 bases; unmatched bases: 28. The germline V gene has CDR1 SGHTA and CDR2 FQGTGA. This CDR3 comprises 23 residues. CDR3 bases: TGTGCCAGCAGCTTAACGGGCACGCGAATATCTGAGAGAGAGCGGGAGACGGGCGGGGAGCTGTTTTTT. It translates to CASSLTGTRISERERETGGELFF.

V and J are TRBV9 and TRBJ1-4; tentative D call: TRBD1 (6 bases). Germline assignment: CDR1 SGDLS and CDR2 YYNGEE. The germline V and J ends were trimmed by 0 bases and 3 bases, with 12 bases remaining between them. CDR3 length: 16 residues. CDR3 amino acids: CASSVAWDTANEKLFF. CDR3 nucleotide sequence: TGTGCCAGCAGCGTAGCTTGGGACACCGCTAATGAAAAACTGTTTTTT.

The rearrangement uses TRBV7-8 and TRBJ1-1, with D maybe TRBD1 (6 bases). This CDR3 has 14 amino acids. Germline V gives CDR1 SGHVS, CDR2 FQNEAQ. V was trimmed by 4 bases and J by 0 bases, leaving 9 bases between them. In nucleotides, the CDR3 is TGTGCCAGCAGCTACGACAGGATGAACACTGAAGCTTTCTTT. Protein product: CASSYDRMNTEAFF.

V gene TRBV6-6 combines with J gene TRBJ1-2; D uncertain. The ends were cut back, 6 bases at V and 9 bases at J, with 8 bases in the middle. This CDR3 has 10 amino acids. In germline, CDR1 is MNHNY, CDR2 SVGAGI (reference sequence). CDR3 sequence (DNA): TGTGCCAGCAGACTTAAGAGCTACACCTTC. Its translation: CASRLKSYTF.

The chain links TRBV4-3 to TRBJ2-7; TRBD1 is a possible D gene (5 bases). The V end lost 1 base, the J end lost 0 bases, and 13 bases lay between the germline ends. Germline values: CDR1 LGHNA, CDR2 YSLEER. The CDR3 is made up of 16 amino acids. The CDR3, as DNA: TGCGCCAGCAGCCAAGCCGCGACAGACAGCTCCTACGAGCAGTACTTC. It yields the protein CASSQAATDSSYEQYF.

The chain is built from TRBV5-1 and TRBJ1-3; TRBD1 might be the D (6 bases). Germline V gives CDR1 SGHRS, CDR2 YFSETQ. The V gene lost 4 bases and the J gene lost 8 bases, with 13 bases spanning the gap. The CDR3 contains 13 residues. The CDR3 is CASSQQGGDTIYF. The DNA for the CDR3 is TGCGCCAGCAGCCAACAGGGTGGGGACACCATATATTTT.

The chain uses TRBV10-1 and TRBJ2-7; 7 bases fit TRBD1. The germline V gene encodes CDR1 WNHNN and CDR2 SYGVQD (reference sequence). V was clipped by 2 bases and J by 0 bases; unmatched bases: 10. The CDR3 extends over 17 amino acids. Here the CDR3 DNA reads TGCGCCAGCAGTGAGGAGACAGGGATATACGACTCCTACGAGCAGTACTTC. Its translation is CASSEETGIYDSYEQYF.